The clone carrying this T cell receptor (beta chain) appeared a few times. The entry originates in a study of blood T cells in healthy people across ages. The CDR3 has 16 amino acids. CDR1 and CDR2 (germline): SGHRS, YFSETQ. Trimming shortened V by 0 bases and J by 3 bases, and 15 bases separated the two germline ends. A second 7 to 11 cycle PCR used barcoded and J-beta primers. TCRdb reprocessed the 5' RACE reads via MiXCR and lists one record per CDR3 protein. Found here are roughly 1,500,000 distinct CDR3 sequences, 30% to 35% of them singletons; the top ten hold about 11%. The sequence was collected from a woman in her 30s in good health. V usage is TRBV5-1 and J usage is TRBJ1-2; tentative D call: TRBD1 (6 bases). Sequencing was performed on blood. This CDR3 is CASSLDPGAGDYGYTF. The CDR3 nucleotides read TGCGCCAGCAGCTTGGACCCTGGGGCAGGGGACTATGGCTACACCTTC. Filled out from reference TRBV5-1 and TRBJ1-2, the complete variable domain reads KAGVTQTPRYLIKTRGQQVTLSCSPISGHRSVSWYQQTPGQGLQFLFEYFSETQRNKGNFPGRFSGRQFSNSRSEMNVSTLELGDSALYLCASSLDPGAGDYGYTFGSGTRLTVV.